Listed below are T cell receptor beta chains from one sample, sequenced in a study of T cells in Graves' hyperthyroidism and ophthalmopathy. Each CDR3 protein is one row after TCRdb ran MiXCR on the multiplex PCR reads. The sample lists 370,000 or so distinct CDR3 sequences, 15% to 19% seen once, with approximately 30% in the top ten. The source material was blood. These receptor sequences come from a woman aged 18 to 35 with Graves' hyperthyroidism that later progressed to Graves' ophthalmopathy. Each CDR3 is given with its conserved first and last residue. The D gene is left open where the match is weak. Size is omitted from some rows. Given values are once, few, many or a class for expanded clones.

len: 16; j_gene: TRBJ2-7; abundance: few; v_gene: TRBV12-3/TRBV12-4; d_gene: NA; CDR3aa: CASSPERALAGYEQYF; CDR3nt: TGTGCCAGCAGTCCCGAAAGGGCCCTGGCCGGCTACGAGCAGTACTTC
len: 15; j_gene: TRBJ2-5; abundance: many; v_gene: TRBV20-1; d_gene: TRBD1; CDR3aa: CSARATGGTQETQYF; CDR3nt: TGCAGTGCTAGAGCGACAGGGGGCACCCAAGAGACCCAGTACTTC
len: 12; j_gene: TRBJ1-2; abundance: few; v_gene: TRBV20-1; d_gene: TRBD1; CDR3aa: CSAETGPYGYTF; CDR3nt: TGCAGTGCTGAGACAGGGCCTTATGGCTACACCTTC
len: 16; j_gene: TRBJ2-1; abundance: few; v_gene: TRBV6-1; d_gene: TRBD1; CDR3aa: CASSAVTGGSYNEQFF; CDR3nt: TGTGCCAGCAGCGCAGTAACAGGGGGCTCCTACAATGAGCAGTTCTTC
len: 13; j_gene: TRBJ1-2; abundance: many; v_gene: TRBV27; d_gene: NA; CDR3aa: CASSPRQSYGYTF; CDR3nt: TGTGCCAGCAGTCCCAGACAGAGCTATGGCTACACCTTC
len: 17; j_gene: TRBJ1-5; abundance: NA; v_gene: TRBV4-3; d_gene: TRBD1; CDR3aa: CASSQDFWGTGGRPQHF; CDR3nt: TGCGCCAGCAGCCAAGACTTTTGGGGGACAGGGGGCCGACCCCAGCATTTT
len: 16; j_gene: TRBJ1-6; abundance: many; v_gene: TRBV2; d_gene: NA; CDR3aa: CASSEFRGPPNSPLHF; CDR3nt: TGTGCCAGCAGTGAATTTCGGGGTCCCCCTAATTCACCCCTCCACTTT
len: 15; j_gene: TRBJ2-3; abundance: NA; v_gene: TRBV7-9; d_gene: NA; CDR3aa: CASSLAGLTTGTQYF; CDR3nt: TGCGCCAGCAGCTTGGCGGGGCTTACAACAGGTACGCAGTATTTT
len: 13; j_gene: TRBJ1-2; abundance: few; v_gene: TRBV6-1; d_gene: TRBD1; CDR3aa: CASGTGVGYGYTF; CDR3nt: TGTGCCAGTGGGACAGGGGTGGGCTATGGCTACACCTTC
len: 14; j_gene: TRBJ2-3; abundance: NA; v_gene: TRBV6-5; d_gene: NA; CDR3aa: CASSYRIEGDTQYF; CDR3nt: TGTGCCAGCAGTTATCGAATTGAGGGAGATACGCAGTATTTT
len: 14; j_gene: TRBJ1-1; abundance: many; v_gene: TRBV9; d_gene: TRBD1; CDR3aa: CASSATGVNTEAFF; CDR3nt: TGTGCCAGCAGCGCCACAGGGGTGAACACTGAAGCTTTCTTT
len: 17; j_gene: TRBJ2-3; abundance: NA; v_gene: TRBV7-9; d_gene: TRBD1; CDR3aa: CASRSALDRGGTDTQYF; CDR3nt: TGTGCCAGCAGATCCGCCCTGGACAGGGGGGGCACAGATACGCAGTATTTT
len: 13; j_gene: TRBJ1-1; abundance: many; v_gene: TRBV15; d_gene: NA; CDR3aa: CATSRDSGLGAFF; CDR3nt: TGTGCCACCAGCAGGGACAGCGGGTTGGGAGCTTTCTTT
len: 18; j_gene: TRBJ2-1; abundance: few; v_gene: TRBV12-3/TRBV12-4; d_gene: TRBD1; CDR3aa: CASSRTGPRGSSYNEQFF; CDR3nt: TGTGCCAGCAGCAGGACAGGGCCCCGAGGGAGCTCCTACAATGAGCAGTTCTTC
len: 13; j_gene: TRBJ1-1; abundance: NA; v_gene: TRBV28; d_gene: TRBD1; CDR3aa: CASRVQGATEAFF; CDR3nt: TGTGCCAGCAGAGTACAGGGGGCCACTGAAGCTTTCTTT
len: 16; j_gene: TRBJ2-5; abundance: many; v_gene: TRBV7-9; d_gene: TRBD1; CDR3aa: CASSLNDRGPQETQYF; CDR3nt: TGTGCCAGCAGCTTAAATGACAGGGGGCCCCAAGAGACCCAGTACTTC
len: 15; j_gene: TRBJ2-7; abundance: many; v_gene: TRBV2; d_gene: TRBD1; CDR3aa: CASSGWDRASYEQYF; CDR3nt: TGTGCCAGCAGTGGATGGGACAGGGCGTCCTACGAGCAGTACTTC
len: 17; j_gene: TRBJ2-3; abundance: many; v_gene: TRBV11-2; d_gene: TRBD2; CDR3aa: CASSLVPSGRASDTQYF; CDR3nt: TGTGCCAGCAGCTTAGTTCCTAGCGGGAGGGCCTCCGATACGCAGTATTTT
len: 13; j_gene: TRBJ2-7; abundance: NA; v_gene: TRBV19; d_gene: NA; CDR3aa: CASSIAGVDEQYF; CDR3nt: TGTGCCAGTAGTATAGCCGGGGTCGACGAGCAGTACTTC
len: 14; j_gene: TRBJ2-7; abundance: NA; v_gene: TRBV14; d_gene: TRBD1; CDR3aa: CASSVHRGAYEQYF; CDR3nt: TGTGCCAGCAGCGTACACAGGGGGGCCTACGAGCAGTACTTC
len: 16; j_gene: TRBJ2-7; abundance: NA; v_gene: TRBV20-1; d_gene: NA; CDR3aa: CSASHYATPSYYEQYF; CDR3nt: TGCAGTGCTAGTCATTACGCGACCCCCAGTTACTACGAGCAGTACTTC
len: 15; j_gene: TRBJ2-1; abundance: NA; v_gene: TRBV18; d_gene: NA; CDR3aa: CASSPERGAYNEQFF; CDR3nt: TGTGCCAGCTCACCAGAGAGGGGGGCCTACAATGAGCAGTTCTTC
len: 19; j_gene: TRBJ2-3; abundance: many; v_gene: TRBV6-5; d_gene: TRBD2; CDR3aa: CASSYHVVGAERGFDTQYF; CDR3nt: TGTGCCAGCAGTTATCATGTCGTAGGGGCGGAGCGGGGATTTGATACGCAGTATTTT
len: 14; j_gene: TRBJ1-2; abundance: NA; v_gene: TRBV5-8; d_gene: TRBD1; CDR3aa: CASSLADRGDGYTF; CDR3nt: TGTGCCAGCAGCTTGGCCGACAGGGGTGATGGCTACACCTTC
len: 14; j_gene: TRBJ1-5; abundance: NA; v_gene: TRBV25-1; d_gene: NA; CDR3aa: CASSKAELNQPQHF; CDR3nt: TGTGCCAGCAGTAAAGCAGAGCTTAATCAGCCCCAGCATTTT
len: 16; j_gene: TRBJ2-2; abundance: few; v_gene: TRBV7-6; d_gene: TRBD1; CDR3aa: CASSRSGTGLTGELFF; CDR3nt: TGTGCCAGCAGCCGATCTGGGACAGGGCTAACCGGGGAGCTGTTTTTT
len: 14; j_gene: TRBJ2-2; abundance: many; v_gene: TRBV28; d_gene: NA; CDR3aa: CASRPPRITGELFF; CDR3nt: TGTGCCAGCAGGCCGCCCCGGATCACCGGGGAGCTGTTTTTT
len: 13; j_gene: TRBJ2-5; abundance: few; v_gene: TRBV25-1; d_gene: NA; CDR3aa: CASSEGSQETQYF; CDR3nt: TGTGCCAGCAGTGAAGGGAGCCAAGAGACCCAGTACTTC
len: 15; j_gene: TRBJ2-1; abundance: NA; v_gene: TRBV7-3; d_gene: NA; CDR3aa: CASTPLLGSGNEQFF; CDR3nt: TGTGCCAGTACCCCGTTGCTAGGATCCGGAAATGAGCAGTTCTTC
len: 15; j_gene: TRBJ2-1; abundance: few; v_gene: TRBV28; d_gene: TRBD2; CDR3aa: CASSPSGGRKNEQFF; CDR3nt: TGTGCCAGCAGTCCCTCAGGCGGGAGGAAAAATGAGCAGTTCTTC
len: 14; j_gene: TRBJ2-2; abundance: many; v_gene: TRBV2; d_gene: NA; CDR3aa: CASTGSTNTGELFF; CDR3nt: TGTGCCAGCACCGGGAGTACGAACACCGGGGAGCTGTTTTTT
len: 11; j_gene: TRBJ2-7; abundance: few; v_gene: TRBV29-1; d_gene: NA; CDR3aa: CSVERSYEQYF; CDR3nt: TGCAGCGTTGAACGGTCCTACGAGCAGTACTTC
len: 17; j_gene: TRBJ2-7; abundance: few; v_gene: TRBV4-1; d_gene: TRBD2; CDR3aa: CASSPSPGLAGSGEQYF; CDR3nt: TGCGCCAGCAGCCCCTCACCCGGACTAGCGGGGAGTGGGGAGCAGTACTTC
len: 14; j_gene: TRBJ1-5; abundance: many; v_gene: TRBV27; d_gene: NA; CDR3aa: CASSTGDSNQPQHF; CDR3nt: TGTGCCAGCAGCACGGGGGACAGCAATCAGCCCCAGCATTTT
len: 13; j_gene: TRBJ2-1; abundance: NA; v_gene: TRBV6-1; d_gene: TRBD2; CDR3aa: CASGGGTSNEQFF; CDR3nt: TGTGCCAGCGGGGGGGGGACTAGCAATGAGCAGTTCTTC
len: 17; j_gene: TRBJ1-6; abundance: NA; v_gene: TRBV20-1; d_gene: NA; CDR3aa: CSARPGRISSYNSPLHF; CDR3nt: TGCAGTGCTAGACCCGGGAGAATTAGCTCCTATAATTCACCCCTCCACTTT
len: 16; j_gene: TRBJ2-7; abundance: many; v_gene: TRBV3-1; d_gene: TRBD2; CDR3aa: CASSQEAGGLVHEQYF; CDR3nt: TGTGCCAGCAGCCAAGAGGCGGGAGGGTTAGTACACGAGCAGTACTTC
len: 13; j_gene: TRBJ2-7; abundance: NA; v_gene: TRBV20-1; d_gene: TRBD2; CDR3aa: CSAKLAAYYEQYF; CDR3nt: TGCAGTGCTAAGCTAGCGGCGTACTACGAGCAGTACTTC
len: 14; j_gene: TRBJ2-1; abundance: many; v_gene: TRBV20-1; d_gene: TRBD2; CDR3aa: CSASGAGAYNEQFF; CDR3nt: TGCAGTGCTAGTGGGGCGGGAGCCTACAATGAGCAGTTCTTC
len: 15; j_gene: TRBJ2-7; abundance: few; v_gene: TRBV4-1; d_gene: TRBD2; CDR3aa: CASSQDERESREQYF; CDR3nt: TGCGCCAGCAGCCAAGATGAGCGGGAGTCCCGCGAGCAGTACTTC
len: 15; j_gene: TRBJ2-1; abundance: NA; v_gene: TRBV27; d_gene: TRBD1; CDR3aa: CASSLKGQVYNEQFF; CDR3nt: TGTGCCAGCAGTTTGAAGGGACAGGTCTACAATGAGCAGTTCTTC
len: 12; j_gene: TRBJ2-1; abundance: NA; v_gene: TRBV27; d_gene: NA; CDR3aa: CASSGHFDEQFF; CDR3nt: TGTGCCAGTAGTGGACATTTTGATGAGCAGTTCTTC
len: 14; j_gene: TRBJ2-5; abundance: many; v_gene: TRBV27; d_gene: TRBD2; CDR3aa: CASSARGGVREQYF; CDR3nt: TGTGCCAGCAGTGCTCGGGGGGGGGTAAGAGAGCAGTACTTC
len: 11; j_gene: TRBJ2-5; abundance: many; v_gene: TRBV28; d_gene: NA; CDR3aa: CASRKGETQYF; CDR3nt: TGTGCCAGCAGGAAGGGGGAGACCCAGTACTTC
len: 14; j_gene: TRBJ2-3; abundance: many; v_gene: TRBV7-8; d_gene: NA; CDR3aa: CASSLEVPTDTQYF; CDR3nt: TGTGCCAGCAGCTTAGAAGTACCCACCGATACGCAGTATTTT
len: 15; j_gene: TRBJ2-1; abundance: many; v_gene: TRBV28; d_gene: NA; CDR3aa: CASSPLDRAYNEQFF; CDR3nt: TGTGCCAGCAGTCCACTGGACCGAGCCTACAATGAGCAGTTCTTC
len: 13; j_gene: TRBJ2-3; abundance: few; v_gene: TRBV19; d_gene: NA; CDR3aa: CASTKVGGGTQYF; CDR3nt: TGTGCCAGTACTAAAGTAGGCGGAGGTACGCAGTATTTT
len: 13; j_gene: TRBJ1-1; abundance: many; v_gene: TRBV11-3; d_gene: NA; CDR3aa: CASSLRLNTEAFF; CDR3nt: TGTGCCAGCAGCTTAAGGTTGAACACTGAAGCTTTCTTT
len: 14; j_gene: TRBJ2-5; abundance: few; v_gene: TRBV5-1; d_gene: NA; CDR3aa: CASSMGLYQETQYF; CDR3nt: TGCGCCAGCAGCATGGGACTGTACCAAGAGACCCAGTACTTC
len: 15; j_gene: TRBJ1-3; abundance: NA; v_gene: TRBV30; d_gene: NA; CDR3aa: CAWSVLGGSGNTIYF; CDR3nt: TGTGCCTGGAGTGTACTCGGGGGGTCTGGAAACACCATATATTTT
len: 13; j_gene: TRBJ2-7; abundance: many; v_gene: TRBV4-1; d_gene: NA; CDR3aa: CASSQVWGYEQYF; CDR3nt: TGCGCCAGCAGCCAAGTTTGGGGCTACGAGCAGTACTTC
len: 17; j_gene: TRBJ2-1; abundance: few; v_gene: TRBV5-1; d_gene: TRBD2; CDR3aa: CASSPDSMTPAGEEQFF; CDR3nt: TGCGCCAGCAGCCCCGACTCGATGACCCCCGCGGGGGAGGAGCAGTTCTTC
len: 15; j_gene: TRBJ2-7; abundance: many; v_gene: TRBV10-3; d_gene: NA; CDR3aa: CAISESRGTSYEQYF; CDR3nt: TGTGCCATCAGTGAGTCAAGGGGAACCAGCTACGAGCAGTACTTC
len: 14; j_gene: TRBJ2-5; abundance: NA; v_gene: TRBV20-1; d_gene: NA; CDR3aa: CSASGLQGIETQYF; CDR3nt: TGCAGTGCTAGCGGATTACAGGGAATCGAGACCCAGTACTTC
len: 15; j_gene: TRBJ1-6; abundance: NA; v_gene: TRBV20-1; d_gene: NA; CDR3aa: CSARDPGLYNSPLHF; CDR3nt: TGCAGTGCTAGAGATCCGGGACTATATAATTCACCCCTCCACTTT